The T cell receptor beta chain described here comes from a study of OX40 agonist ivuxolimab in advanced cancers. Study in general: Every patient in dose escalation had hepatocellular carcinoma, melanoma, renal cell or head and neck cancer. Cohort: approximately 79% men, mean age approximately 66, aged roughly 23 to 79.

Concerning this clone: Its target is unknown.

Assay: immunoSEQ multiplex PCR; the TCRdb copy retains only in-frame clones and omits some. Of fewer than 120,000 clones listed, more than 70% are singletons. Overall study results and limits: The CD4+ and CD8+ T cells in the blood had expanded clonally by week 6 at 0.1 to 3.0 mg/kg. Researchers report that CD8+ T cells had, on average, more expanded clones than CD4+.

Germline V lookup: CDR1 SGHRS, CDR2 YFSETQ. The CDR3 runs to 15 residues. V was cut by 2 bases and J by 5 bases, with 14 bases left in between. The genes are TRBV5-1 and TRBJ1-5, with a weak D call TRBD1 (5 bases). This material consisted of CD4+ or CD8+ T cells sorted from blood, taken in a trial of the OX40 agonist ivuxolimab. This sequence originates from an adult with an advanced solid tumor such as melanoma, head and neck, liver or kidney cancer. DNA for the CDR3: TGCGCCAGCAGCTTTGGGGGAATTGGGGATCAGCCCCAGCATTTT. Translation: CASSFGGIGDQPQHF.